The 7 T cell receptor beta chains listed next were all sequenced from one sample in a study of cytomegalovirus exposure and HLA in healthy donors. Use of 60 Vbeta and 13 Jbeta primers characterized the PCR. Sequenced by immunoSEQ multiplex PCR; TCRdb stores in-frame clones only, minus some. The sample has nearly 65,000 clones, approximately 71% seen once. Specimen: PBMCs. The receptors originated from a middle-aged man in good health and CMV-seronegative.

The genes are TRBV18 and TRBJ1-3; no clear D. V lost 3 bases and J lost 0, with 12 bases in between. The germline gives CDR1 KGHSH, CDR2 LQKENI. The CDR3 is 16 amino acids. The CDR3 DNA follows: TGTGCCAGCTCACCCCGTAGGAGTGACTCTGGAAACACCATATATTTT. Translation: CASSPRRSDSGNTIYF.

This chain connects TRBV27 to TRBJ2-5, with TRBD1 matching 9 bases. CDR1 is MNHEY and CDR2 is SMNVEV in the germline V gene (reference sequence). CDR3 length equals 17 residues. V lost 5 bases to trimming and J lost 4 bases; unmatched junction nucleotides: 14. CDR3 region: CASSNTLGQGYGETQYF. CDR3 bases: TGTGCCAGCAGTAATACCTTAGGACAGGGGTACGGAGAGACCCAGTACTTC.

This chain joins TRBV29-1 and TRBJ2-3; 9 positions match TRBD1. The CDR3 sequence is 14 residues long. The V gene's germline CDR1 is SQVTM and CDR2 ANQGSEA. V shed 5 bases, J shed 4 bases, and the junction held 7 bases outside the gene matches. The CDR3 sequence: CSVSGQGLSDTQYF. DNA for the CDR3: TGCAGCGTTTCTGGACAGGGGTTGTCAGATACGCAGTATTTT.

This clone was recorded a few times. The rearrangement joins TRBV5-4 to TRBJ2-3; TRBD2 agrees at 12 bases. The ends lost 4 bases at V and 4 bases at J; junction bases unmatched: 13. This CDR3 has 18 amino acids. From germline, CDR1 is SGHNT and CDR2 YYREEE (reference sequence). The CDR3 is CASSPLRSSGGVADTQYF. As DNA, the CDR3 is TGTGCCAGCAGCCCCTTGAGGTCTAGCGGGGGGGTGGCAGATACGCAGTATTTT.

The chain links TRBV5-1 to TRBJ2-5, with TRBD2 matching 13 bases. The germline V gene has CDR1 SGHRS and CDR2 YFSETQ. J lost 5 bases, V lost 0 bases, and 4 bases had no gene match. The CDR3 loop spans 16 amino acids. CDR3 sequence: CASSLELAGGPETQYF. For the CDR3, the DNA is TGCGCCAGCAGCTTGGAACTAGCGGGGGGGCCGGAGACCCAGTACTTC.

This chain uses TRBV15 with TRBJ2-7; 9 bases are a match to TRBD2. Looked up from germline, CDR1 is LNHNV and CDR2 is YYDKDF (reference sequence). The CDR3 is 15 residues long. J lost 3 bases, V lost 1 base, and 4 bases had no gene match. Here the CDR3 reads CATSRVSGGHYEQYF. Written as DNA, the CDR3 is TGTGCCACCAGCAGAGTTAGCGGGGGCCACTACGAGCAGTACTTC.

This clone was seen only a few times. This chain connects TRBV9 to TRBJ2-7, with 10 nucleotides matching TRBD1. The germline V gene has CDR1 SGDLS and CDR2 YYNGEE. J gave up 2 bases and V 4 bases, and 3 bases lay outside the gene matches. This CDR3 comprises 14 residues. CDR3 residues: CASSTGTGAYEQYF. In nucleotides, the CDR3 is TGTGCCAGCAGCACCGGGACAGGGGCCTACGAGCAGTACTTC. The full variable domain, rest sourced from reference TRBV9 and TRBJ2-7, is DSGVTQTPKHLITATGQRVTLRCSPRSGDLSVYWYQQSLDQGLQFLIQYYNGEERAKGNILERFSAQQFPDLHSELNLSSLELGDSALYFCASSTGTGAYEQYFGPGTRLTVT.